Below, 15 T cell receptor beta chains from the same sample are listed, as sequenced in a study of shared clonotypes between healthy human individuals. The method was immunoSEQ multiplex PCR; TCRdb's version includes in-frame clones alone and lacks a portion of them. The sample records 2,500,000 or so clones, 93% being singletons. Sequencing input: naive CD4+ T cells from PBMCs. The subset is: CD45RA+ positively selected. The receptors were sampled from a young man in good health. Some clones in this sample may be carry-over from other donors' samples.

The rearrangement links TRBV5-1 to TRBJ2-7, with TRBD1 matching over 7 bases. The V gene's germline CDR1 is SGHRS and CDR2 YFSETQ. This CDR3 has 15 amino acids. Trimming removed 3 bases from V and 1 base from J; junction bases left unmatched: 7. CDR3 nucleotide sequence: TGCGCCAGCAGCTCAGACAGGGTTGGGTCCTACGAGCAGTACTTC. This gives the protein CASSSDRVGSYEQYF.

With regard to this clone: The sample holds other DNA sequences that translate to the same CDR3. The genes are TRBV28 and TRBJ1-2, with unresolved D. CDR1 and CDR2 from the germline V gene are MDHEN and SYDVKM. Deletions cut 3 bases from V and 1 base from J, with 3 bases between. The CDR3 is 12 residues long. In DNA form, the CDR3 reads TGTGCCAGCAGTTTGAGTAACTATGGCTACACCTTC. Residues: CASSLSNYGYTF.

Concerning this clone itself: Other DNA sequences from this sample encode an identical CDR3 as well. CDR3: CASSLDRSGNTIYF. The CDR3 DNA follows: TGCGCCAGCAGCTTGGACAGAAGTGGAAACACCATATATTTT. The chain has TRBV5-1 and TRBJ1-3; D gene uncertain. Germline V gene lookup returns CDR1 SGHRS and CDR2 YFSETQ. The V end lost 0 bases, the J end lost 3 bases, and 7 bases lay between the germline ends. The CDR3 runs to 14 residues.

On this clone itself: Other nucleotide sequences from this sample produce the same CDR3. The chain employs TRBV7-9 and TRBJ1-1; weak D call: TRBD1 (5 bases). V lost 5 bases and J lost 1, with 8 bases in between. The CDR3 extends over 13 amino acids. Germline V gene data show CDR1 as SEHNR and CDR2 as FQNEAQ (reference sequence). Here the CDR3 DNA reads TGTGCCAGCAGCCTCAGGGCGAACACTGAAGCTTTCTTT. Protein sequence: CASSLRANTEAFF.

J is TRBJ2-1 and V is TRBV9, with TRBD2 identical over 16 bases. Germline CDR1 SGDLS, CDR2 YYNGEE. This CDR3 region has 20 residues. The J segment lost 3 bases and the V segment lost 3 bases, leaving 12 bases of the junction unmatched. This chain's CDR3 is CASSEGLAGGTRGYYNEQFF. The CDR3 DNA sequence: TGTGCCAGCAGCGAGGGACTAGCGGGGGGGACAAGAGGGTACTACAATGAGCAGTTCTTC.

The chain combines TRBV9 with TRBJ2-2, with no clear D. Trimming cost V 0 bases and J 3 bases, with 12 bases left between them. This CDR3 is built from 16 residues. Germline CDR1 and CDR2: SGDLS and YYNGEE. CDR3 nucleotide sequence: TGTGCCAGCAGCGTAGTAGGGTCAATACACACCGGGGAGCTGTTTTTT. Protein product: CASSVVGSIHTGELFF.

The rearrangement uses TRBV5-4 and TRBJ1-4, with D tentatively TRBD1 (6 bases). The CDR3 spans 16 residues. The V and J ends lost 3 bases and 5 bases respectively, with 17 bases between them. CDR1 is SGHNT, CDR2 YYREEE, per germline (reference sequence). CDR3 loop: CASSYGSNDRNEKLFF. DNA of the CDR3: TGTGCCAGCAGCTACGGTTCGAACGACAGGAATGAAAAACTGTTTTTT.

This clone was seen only once. CDR3 in amino acids: CASSFRGGLQETQYF. Written as DNA, the CDR3 is TGTGCCAGCAGTTTCCGGGGAGGGCTCCAAGAGACCCAGTACTTC. The chain carries TRBV6-5 and TRBJ2-5, with 7 nucleotides matching TRBD2. After removal of 4 bases from V and 1 base from J, the junction contained 6 bases not matched to a gene. The CDR3 consists of 15 residues. Germline V lookup: CDR1 MNHEY, CDR2 SVGAGI.

This chain connects TRBV19 to TRBJ2-5; TRBD2 agrees at 10 bases. The J segment lost 5 bases and the V segment lost 3 bases, leaving 6 bases of the junction unmatched. Germline V gene sequence: CDR1 LNHDA, CDR2 SQIVND (reference sequence). The CDR3 is 15 amino acids. CDR3: CASSISASGSETQYF. The DNA for the CDR3 is TGTGCCAGTAGTATTTCTGCTAGCGGGAGCGAGACCCAGTACTTC. Full variable domain (outside the CDR3, taken from reference TRBV19 and TRBJ2-5): DGGITQSPKYLFRKEGQNVTLSCEQNLNHDAMYWYRQDPGQGLRLIYYSQIVNDFQKGDIAEGYSVSREKKESFPLTVTSAQKNPTAFYLCASSISASGSETQYFGPGTRLLVL.

In its sample, this clone was seen once. V usage is TRBV6-5 and J usage is TRBJ2-1; D tentatively reads TRBD1 or TRBD2 (5 bases each). Germline loops: CDR1 MNHEY, CDR2 SVGAGI. The CDR3 totals 16 residues. Trimming cost V 0 bases and J 6 bases, with 15 bases left between them. The CDR3 protein is CASSYSSGTPSNEQFF. In DNA form, the CDR3 reads TGTGCCAGCAGTTACTCATCGGGGACCCCCTCCAATGAGCAGTTCTTC.

The CDR3 nucleotides are TGTGCCAGCAGCTTCGGGACCGCCGTCTCCTACGAGCAGTACTTC. Translated, it gives CASSFGTAVSYEQYF. The chain recombines TRBV11-2 with TRBJ2-7; D is perhaps TRBD1 or TRBD2 (5 bases each). Trimming shortened V by 3 bases and J by 0 bases, and 12 bases separated the two germline ends. CDR1 SGHAT and CDR2 FQNNGV come from the germline V gene. The CDR3 consists of 15 residues.

CDR3 region: CASSVTHRNEKLFF. CDR3 nucleotide sequence: TGTGCCAGCAGTGTGACACACCGTAATGAAAAACTGTTTTTT. This chain joins TRBV27 and TRBJ1-4, with D hard to call. The CDR3 loop spans 14 amino acids. V was shortened by 5 bases and J by 4 bases, with 11 bases between the two germline ends. Germline V gene data show CDR1 as MNHEY and CDR2 as SMNVEV (reference sequence).

J is TRBJ2-3 and V is TRBV9; 7 bases align to TRBD1. Germline V gene sequence: CDR1 SGDLS, CDR2 YYNGEE. V was pared by 4 bases and J by 5 bases, with 7 bases of the junction left unmatched. This CDR3 is built from 14 residues. The CDR3 nucleotides read TGTGCCAGCAGCCGGACAGGAAGTTTAGATACGCAGTATTTT. Encoded protein: CASSRTGSLDTQYF.

CDR3 nucleotides: TGTGCCAGCAGCTTGGGTGGGTTGGTCGCCGATACGCAGTATTTT. It codes for CASSLGGLVADTQYF. The chain links TRBV5-4 to TRBJ2-3; D remains ambiguous. CDR1 is SGHNT and CDR2 is YYREEE in the germline V gene (reference sequence). This CDR3 has 15 residues. The V end was cut by 0 bases, the J end by 6 bases, with 14 bases between.

The chain has TRBV27 and TRBJ1-2; 9 bases match TRBD1. This CDR3 has 15 residues. V lost 3 bases and J lost 4; bases outside the gene matches: 6. Germline V lookup: CDR1 MNHEY, CDR2 SMNVEV (reference sequence). CDR3 in DNA: TGTGCCAGCAGTTTGGGAACAGGGGGCCCCTATGGCTACACCTTC. It specifies CASSLGTGGPYGYTF.